These T cell receptor beta chains were read from a single sample in a study of cytomegalovirus exposure and HLA in healthy donors. TCRdb's table, derived via immunoSEQ multiplex PCR, lists solely in-frame clones and lacks some. The sample has approximately 190,000 clones; roughly 82% are singletons. Material: PBMCs. The receptors come from a woman in her twenties or thirties in good health and CMV-seropositive. Each CDR3 is given with its conserved first and last residue. Each record gives: D gene, V gene, clone size, J gene, CDR3 protein, CDR3 DNA. The D gene is left open where the match is weak. Not all rows give a size; the values are once, few, many and, for expanded clones, a class.

d_gene: TRBD1
v_gene: TRBV19
abundance: -
j_gene: TRBJ2-1
CDR3aa: CASSPGTDYNEQFF
CDR3nt: TGTGCCAGTAGCCCCGGGACAGATTACAATGAGCAGTTCTTC

d_gene: TRBD1
v_gene: TRBV2
abundance: -
j_gene: TRBJ1-2
CDR3aa: CASSDPATGIYGYTF
CDR3nt: TGTGCCAGCAGTGACCCAGCGACAGGGATCTATGGCTACACCTTC

d_gene: -
v_gene: TRBV5-1
abundance: many
j_gene: TRBJ2-1
CDR3aa: CASSLDGTWLFF
CDR3nt: TGCGCCAGCAGCTTGGACGGGACTTGGTTGTTCTTC

d_gene: -
v_gene: TRBV27
abundance: -
j_gene: TRBJ2-5
CDR3aa: CASSSRASLRETQYF
CDR3nt: TGTGCCAGCAGTTCCCGAGCTAGCTTGCGCGAGACCCAGTACTTC

d_gene: TRBD1
v_gene: TRBV2
abundance: -
j_gene: TRBJ1-2
CDR3aa: CASREATGPNYNYGYTF
CDR3nt: TGTGCCAGCAGGGAGGCGACAGGGCCAAACTATAACTATGGCTACACCTTC

d_gene: TRBD2
v_gene: TRBV6-5
abundance: -
j_gene: TRBJ2-1
CDR3aa: CASSRSREGNEQFF
CDR3nt: TGTGCCAGCAGCCGCTCGCGGGAGGGCAATGAGCAGTTCTTC

d_gene: -
v_gene: TRBV25-1
abundance: -
j_gene: TRBJ1-2
CDR3aa: CASLGQRDGYTF
CDR3nt: TGTGCCAGCCTCGGACAGCGTGATGGCTACACCTTC

d_gene: -
v_gene: TRBV14
abundance: many
j_gene: TRBJ2-7
CDR3aa: CASSQALSYEQYF
CDR3nt: TGTGCCAGCAGCCAAGCCCTCTCCTACGAGCAGTACTTC

d_gene: TRBD1
v_gene: TRBV5-1
abundance: -
j_gene: TRBJ1-1
CDR3aa: CASSLWTGGNTEAFF
CDR3nt: TGCGCCAGCAGCTTGTGGACAGGGGGTAACACTGAAGCTTTCTTT

d_gene: TRBD2
v_gene: TRBV7-9
abundance: -
j_gene: TRBJ2-1
CDR3aa: CASSLSGGHNEQFF
CDR3nt: TGTGCCAGCAGCTTGAGCGGGGGCCACAATGAGCAGTTCTTC

d_gene: -
v_gene: TRBV6-1
abundance: -
j_gene: TRBJ1-1
CDR3aa: CASSETTGVTEAFF
CDR3nt: TGTGCCAGCAGTGAAACCACCGGGGTCACTGAAGCTTTCTTT

d_gene: -
v_gene: TRBV4-1
abundance: -
j_gene: TRBJ2-7
CDR3aa: CASSQEGGAGYEQYF
CDR3nt: TGCGCCAGCAGCCAAGAGGGGGGTGCGGGCTACGAGCAGTACTTC

d_gene: TRBD1
v_gene: TRBV2
abundance: -
j_gene: TRBJ1-2
CDR3aa: CASSLQGADYGYTF
CDR3nt: TGTGCCAGCAGCCTACAGGGGGCGGATTATGGCTACACCTTC

d_gene: TRBD2
v_gene: TRBV28
abundance: -
j_gene: TRBJ2-7
CDR3aa: CASSNPGGAMYEQYF
CDR3nt: TGTGCCAGCAGTAACCCGGGGGGGGCTATGTACGAGCAGTACTTC

d_gene: -
v_gene: TRBV7-2
abundance: -
j_gene: TRBJ2-1
CDR3aa: CASSLKSRGNEQFF
CDR3nt: TGTGCCAGCAGCTTAAAGAGCCGGGGCAATGAGCAGTTCTTC

d_gene: TRBD2
v_gene: TRBV29-1
abundance: -
j_gene: TRBJ2-3
CDR3aa: CSVASGSLTDTQYF
CDR3nt: TGCAGCGTCGCTAGCGGGAGCCTGACAGATACGCAGTATTTT

d_gene: -
v_gene: TRBV5-1
abundance: -
j_gene: TRBJ1-2
CDR3aa: CASSLEEWKYGYTF
CDR3nt: TGCGCCAGCAGCTTGGAGGAGTGGAAATATGGCTACACCTTC

d_gene: TRBD2
v_gene: TRBV4-1
abundance: -
j_gene: TRBJ2-7
CDR3aa: CASSLGLAATYEQYF
CDR3nt: TGCGCCAGCAGCCTGGGACTAGCGGCTACCTACGAGCAGTACTTC

d_gene: TRBD1
v_gene: TRBV6-1
abundance: -
j_gene: TRBJ2-7
CDR3aa: CASRLTGSSYEQYF
CDR3nt: TGTGCCAGCAGACTGACAGGGAGTTCCTACGAGCAGTACTTC

d_gene: -
v_gene: TRBV2
abundance: -
j_gene: TRBJ2-1
CDR3aa: CASSEWSDKNEQFF
CDR3nt: TGTGCCAGCAGTGAATGGTCGGACAAAAATGAGCAGTTCTTC

d_gene: -
v_gene: TRBV5-1
abundance: once
j_gene: TRBJ2-7
CDR3aa: CASRTLQGGSYEQYF
CDR3nt: TGCGCCAGCCGGACTTTACAGGGTGGCTCCTACGAGCAGTACTTC

d_gene: TRBD2
v_gene: TRBV5-4
abundance: -
j_gene: TRBJ2-2
CDR3aa: CASSPSGPNTGELFF
CDR3nt: TGTGCCAGCAGCCCTAGCGGGCCGAACACCGGGGAGCTGTTTTTT

d_gene: -
v_gene: TRBV7-9
abundance: -
j_gene: TRBJ1-2
CDR3aa: CASSEQGRYNYGYTF
CDR3nt: TGTGCCAGCAGCGAACAGGGAAGATATAACTATGGCTACACCTTC

d_gene: -
v_gene: TRBV5-7
abundance: -
j_gene: TRBJ1-1
CDR3aa: CASSLGAGQLNTEAFF
CDR3nt: TGTGCCAGCAGCTTGGGAGCGGGGCAGTTAAACACTGAAGCTTTCTTT

d_gene: TRBD2
v_gene: TRBV19
abundance: -
j_gene: TRBJ2-7
CDR3aa: CASSIGLAVYEQYF
CDR3nt: TGTGCCAGTAGTATCGGACTAGCGGTCTACGAGCAGTACTTC

d_gene: -
v_gene: TRBV6-5
abundance: -
j_gene: TRBJ1-1
CDR3aa: CASSPGRVRATEAFF
CDR3nt: TGTGCCAGCAGCCCGGGGAGGGTCAGGGCCACTGAAGCTTTCTTT

d_gene: -
v_gene: TRBV30
abundance: few
j_gene: TRBJ1-5
CDR3aa: CAFSTGSNQPQHF
CDR3nt: TGTGCCTTCTCGACAGGATCGAATCAGCCCCAGCATTTT

d_gene: TRBD1
v_gene: TRBV27
abundance: -
j_gene: TRBJ2-2
CDR3aa: CASSRQTGGEARELFF
CDR3nt: TGTGCCAGCAGTCGCCAGACAGGGGGGGAGGCGAGGGAGCTGTTTTTT

d_gene: -
v_gene: TRBV9
abundance: -
j_gene: TRBJ2-3
CDR3aa: CASSTIGGTDTQYF
CDR3nt: TGTGCCAGCAGCACTATCGGGGGAACAGATACGCAGTATTTT

d_gene: TRBD1
v_gene: TRBV4-1
abundance: -
j_gene: TRBJ2-3
CDR3aa: CASSQEVTGGPTDTQYF
CDR3nt: TGCGCCAGCAGCCAAGAGGTTACAGGGGGGCCCACAGATACGCAGTATTTT

d_gene: -
v_gene: TRBV5-1
abundance: -
j_gene: TRBJ1-4
CDR3aa: CASSSVFGGLNEKLFF
CDR3nt: TGCGCCAGCAGCTCTGTATTCGGGGGTCTCAATGAAAAACTGTTTTTT

d_gene: -
v_gene: TRBV6-6
abundance: -
j_gene: TRBJ1-1
CDR3aa: CASSKQLNTEAFF
CDR3nt: TGTGCCAGCAGCAAACAGCTGAACACTGAAGCTTTCTTT

d_gene: -
v_gene: TRBV5-6
abundance: -
j_gene: TRBJ2-7
CDR3aa: CASSPVSGNEQYF
CDR3nt: TGTGCCAGCAGCCCGGTCTCAGGAAACGAGCAGTACTTC

d_gene: TRBD1
v_gene: TRBV30
abundance: -
j_gene: TRBJ1-5
CDR3aa: CAWSAPSGQGAFYQPQHF
CDR3nt: TGTGCCTGGAGTGCCCCATCGGGACAGGGGGCGTTCTATCAGCCCCAGCATTTT

d_gene: -
v_gene: TRBV18
abundance: -
j_gene: TRBJ1-1
CDR3aa: CASSPQGNTEAFF
CDR3nt: TGTGCCAGCTCACCCCAGGGGAACACTGAAGCTTTCTTT

d_gene: TRBD2
v_gene: TRBV4-2
abundance: -
j_gene: TRBJ2-7
CDR3aa: CASSQEAPIPGLAGATYEQYF
CDR3nt: TGTGCCAGCAGCCAAGAGGCACCTATTCCGGGACTAGCGGGAGCGACCTACGAGCAGTACTTC

d_gene: TRBD1
v_gene: TRBV5-6
abundance: -
j_gene: TRBJ1-2
CDR3aa: CASSLQGGGGYTF
CDR3nt: TGTGCCAGCAGCTTGCAAGGGGGCGGCGGCTACACCTTC

d_gene: TRBD2
v_gene: TRBV2
abundance: -
j_gene: TRBJ2-7
CDR3aa: CASSEGSSGYEQYF
CDR3nt: TGTGCCAGCAGTGAAGGGTCTAGCGGGTACGAGCAGTACTTC

d_gene: TRBD1
v_gene: TRBV6-5
abundance: few
j_gene: TRBJ2-3
CDR3aa: CASRRGTGREDTQYF
CDR3nt: TGTGCCAGCAGACGGGGGACAGGGAGAGAAGATACGCAGTATTTT

d_gene: TRBD2
v_gene: TRBV5-1
abundance: -
j_gene: TRBJ2-7
CDR3aa: CASSITSGPSYEQYF
CDR3nt: TGCGCCAGCAGCATTACTAGCGGCCCTTCCTACGAGCAGTACTTC